This T cell receptor (beta chain) was sequenced during a study of OX40 agonist ivuxolimab in advanced cancers. Across the whole study: Participants averaged about 60 years of age (range about 23 to 80) and were less than 85% male.

With regard to this clone: The antigen is undetermined.

Study-wide results and caveats: Relative to CD4+ cells, CD8+ T cells on average had more expanded clones. Clonal expansion was seen in CD4+ and CD8+ blood T cells by week 6 at 0.1 to 3.0 mg/kg.

Trimming took 0 bases from V and 0 from J; bases not matched to a gene: 2. CDR1 is SGHDN, CDR2 FVKESK, per germline. CDR3 size: 16 residues. Some clones are missing from TCRdb's copy, which holds only in-frame ones; the method was immunoSEQ multiplex PCR. The sample has about 69,000 clones; approximately 91% are singletons. The material was CD4+ or CD8+ T cells sorted from blood, obtained in a trial of the OX40 agonist ivuxolimab. The chain recombines TRBV14 with TRBJ1-1, with 9 positions matching TRBD1. This sequence originates from an adult with an advanced solid tumor such as melanoma, head and neck, liver or kidney cancer. The CDR3 here is CASSQDGTGLNTEAFF. The CDR3 region has the DNA TGTGCCAGCAGCCAAGATGGGACAGGGTTGAACACTGAAGCTTTCTTT.